This TCR beta chain was identified in a study of T cells of healthy individuals. V shed 7 bases, J shed 8 bases, and the junction held 8 bases outside the gene matches. The germline CDR1 and CDR2 sequences are MNHEY and SMNVEV (reference sequence). CDR3 length: 14 amino acids. Via MiXCR, TCRdb re-called the 5' RACE reads, giving one row per CDR3 protein. The table includes over 95,000 distinct CDR3 sequences, under 20% detected once. This clonotype has ten or more counts. This TCR derives from a human donor in good health. The V and J genes are TRBV27 and TRBJ1-6; 7 bases map to TRBD1. The DNA for the CDR3 is TGTGCCAGCACCTTCGGTAGGGGGCATTCACCCCTCCACTTT. Amino acids: CASTFGRGHSPLHF.